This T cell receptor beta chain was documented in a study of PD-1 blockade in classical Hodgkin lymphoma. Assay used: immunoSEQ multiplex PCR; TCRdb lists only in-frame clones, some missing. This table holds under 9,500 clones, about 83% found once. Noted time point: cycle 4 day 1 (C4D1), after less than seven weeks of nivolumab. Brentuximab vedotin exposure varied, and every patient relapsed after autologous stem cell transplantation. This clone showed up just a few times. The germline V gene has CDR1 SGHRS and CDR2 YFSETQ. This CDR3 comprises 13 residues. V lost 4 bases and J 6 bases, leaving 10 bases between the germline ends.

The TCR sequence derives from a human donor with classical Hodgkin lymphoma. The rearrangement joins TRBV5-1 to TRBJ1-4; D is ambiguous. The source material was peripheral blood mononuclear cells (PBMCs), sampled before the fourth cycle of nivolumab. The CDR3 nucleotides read TGCGCCAGCAGCGCGTCTTTGTATGAAAAACTGTTTTTT. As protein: CASSASLYEKLFF.